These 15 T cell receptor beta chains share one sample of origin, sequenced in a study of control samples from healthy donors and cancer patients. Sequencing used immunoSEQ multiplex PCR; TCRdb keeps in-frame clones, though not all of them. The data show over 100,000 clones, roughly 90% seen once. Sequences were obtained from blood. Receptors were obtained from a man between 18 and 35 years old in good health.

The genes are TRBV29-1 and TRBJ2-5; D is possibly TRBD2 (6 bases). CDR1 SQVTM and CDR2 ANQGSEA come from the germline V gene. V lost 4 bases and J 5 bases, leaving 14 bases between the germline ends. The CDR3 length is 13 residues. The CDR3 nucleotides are TGCAGCGTTGGGGGACTCGGAGGGGAGACCCAGTACTTC. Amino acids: CSVGGLGGETQYF.

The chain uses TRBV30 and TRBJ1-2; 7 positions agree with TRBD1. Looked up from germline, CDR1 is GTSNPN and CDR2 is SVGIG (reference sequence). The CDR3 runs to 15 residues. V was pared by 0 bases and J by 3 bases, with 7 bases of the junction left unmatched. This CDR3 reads CAWSVSQGGYYGYTF. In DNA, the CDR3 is TGTGCCTGGAGTGTGAGTCAGGGGGGATACTATGGCTACACCTTC.

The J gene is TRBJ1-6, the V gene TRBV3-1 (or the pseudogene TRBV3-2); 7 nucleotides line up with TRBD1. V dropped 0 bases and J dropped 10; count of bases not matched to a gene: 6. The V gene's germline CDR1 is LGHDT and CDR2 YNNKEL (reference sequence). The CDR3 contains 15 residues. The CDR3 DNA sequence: TGTGCCAGCAGCCAAGAGGCAGGGGGAGGATCACCCCTCCACTTT. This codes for CASSQEAGGGSPLHF.

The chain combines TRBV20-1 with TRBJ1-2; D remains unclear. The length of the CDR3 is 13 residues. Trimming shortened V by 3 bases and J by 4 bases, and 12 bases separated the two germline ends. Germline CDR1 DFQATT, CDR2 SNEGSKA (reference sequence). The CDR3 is CSASTEYSYGYTF. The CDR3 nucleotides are TGCAGTGCTAGTACAGAGTACTCCTATGGCTACACCTTC.

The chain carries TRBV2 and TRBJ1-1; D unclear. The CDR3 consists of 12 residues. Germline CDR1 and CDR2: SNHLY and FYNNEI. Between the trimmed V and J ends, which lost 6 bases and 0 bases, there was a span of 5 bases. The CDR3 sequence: CASSIVNTEAFF. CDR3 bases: TGTGCCAGCAGCATAGTGAACACTGAAGCTTTCTTT.

CDR3: CASSPTGTTNEKLFF. CDR3 sequence (DNA): TGCGCCAGCAGCCCGACAGGTACAACTAATGAAAAACTGTTTTTT. V gene TRBV5-1 combines with J gene TRBJ1-4; TRBD1 is a possible D gene (6 bases). V lost 4 bases, J lost 0 bases, and 10 bases lay in between. The CDR3 runs 15 residues. Germline V gene sequence: CDR1 SGHRS, CDR2 YFSETQ.

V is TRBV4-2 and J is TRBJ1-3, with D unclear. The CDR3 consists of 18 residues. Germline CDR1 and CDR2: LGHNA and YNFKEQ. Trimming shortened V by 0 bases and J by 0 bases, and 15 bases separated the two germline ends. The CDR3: CASSQDTPGYTSGNTIYF. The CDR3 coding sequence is TGTGCCAGCAGCCAAGATACTCCGGGGTACACCTCTGGAAACACCATATATTTT.

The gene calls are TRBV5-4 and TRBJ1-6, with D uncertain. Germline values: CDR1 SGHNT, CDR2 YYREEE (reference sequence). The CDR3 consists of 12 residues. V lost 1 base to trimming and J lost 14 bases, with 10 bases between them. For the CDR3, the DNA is TGTGCCAGCAGCTTGTTTCGGATGTCCCTCCACTTT. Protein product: CASSLFRMSLHF. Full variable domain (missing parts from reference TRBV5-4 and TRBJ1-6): ETGVTQSPTHLIKTRGQQVTLRCSSQSGHNTVSWYQQALGQGPQFIFQYYREEENGRGNFPPRFSGLQFPNYSSELNVNALELDDSALYLCASSLFRMSLHFGNGTRLTVT.

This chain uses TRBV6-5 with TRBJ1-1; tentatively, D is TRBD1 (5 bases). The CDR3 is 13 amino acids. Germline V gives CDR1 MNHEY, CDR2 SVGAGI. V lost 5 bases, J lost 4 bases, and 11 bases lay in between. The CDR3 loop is CASSPAGVTEAFF. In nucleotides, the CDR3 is TGTGCCAGCAGTCCAGCGGGGGTCACTGAAGCTTTCTTT.

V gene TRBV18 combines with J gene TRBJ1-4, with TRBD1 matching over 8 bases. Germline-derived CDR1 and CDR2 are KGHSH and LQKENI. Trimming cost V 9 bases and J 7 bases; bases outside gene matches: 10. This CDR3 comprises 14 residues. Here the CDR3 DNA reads TGTGCCAGTGCCAGGGGCACAGGGGGTGAAAAACTGTTTTTT. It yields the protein CASARGTGGEKLFF.

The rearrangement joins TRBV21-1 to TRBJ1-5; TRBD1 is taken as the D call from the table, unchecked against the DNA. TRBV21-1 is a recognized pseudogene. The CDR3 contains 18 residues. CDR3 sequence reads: CASSSEFRDRISNQPQHF. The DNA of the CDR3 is TGTGCCAGCAGCAGCGAATTCCGGGACAGAATTAGCAATCAGCCCCAGCATTTT.

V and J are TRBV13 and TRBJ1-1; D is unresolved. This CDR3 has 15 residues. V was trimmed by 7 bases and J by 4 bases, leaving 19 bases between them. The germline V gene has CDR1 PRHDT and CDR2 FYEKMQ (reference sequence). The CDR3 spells CASISFSSEGTEAFF. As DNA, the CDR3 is TGTGCCAGCATTTCCTTTAGTTCAGAAGGCACTGAAGCTTTCTTT.

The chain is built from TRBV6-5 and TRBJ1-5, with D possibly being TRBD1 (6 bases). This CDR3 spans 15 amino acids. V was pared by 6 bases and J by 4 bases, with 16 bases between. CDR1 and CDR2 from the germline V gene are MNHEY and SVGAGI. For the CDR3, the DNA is TGTGCCAGCAGCCCGAAGGGGGGAGGTAATCAGCCCCAGCATTTT. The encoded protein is CASSPKGGGNQPQHF.

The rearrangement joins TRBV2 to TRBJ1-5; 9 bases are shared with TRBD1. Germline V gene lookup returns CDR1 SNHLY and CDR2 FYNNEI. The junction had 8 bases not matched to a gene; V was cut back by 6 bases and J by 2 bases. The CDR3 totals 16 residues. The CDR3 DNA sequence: TGTGCCAGCAGACTATACAGGGGGCGCGGCAATCAGCCCCAGCATTTT. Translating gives CASRLYRGRGNQPQHF.

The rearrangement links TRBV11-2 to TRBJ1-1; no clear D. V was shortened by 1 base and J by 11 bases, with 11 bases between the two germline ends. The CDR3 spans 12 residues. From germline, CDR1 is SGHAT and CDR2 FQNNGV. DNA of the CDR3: TGTGCCAGCAGCTTAGTGGGTTCGGGTGCTTTCTTT. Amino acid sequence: CASSLVGSGAFF.